The 32 T cell receptor beta chains in this list originate from one sample, sequenced in a study of early T cells in non-severe SARS-CoV-2 infection. Via MiXCR, TCRdb re-called the 5' RACE reads, giving one row per CDR3 protein. The top ten clones hold about a tenth of a sample with approximately 52,000 distinct CDR3 sequences, over 7% of them seen once. The source material was whole blood. The receptors here all came from an adult who was a healthcare worker with PCR-confirmed SARS-CoV-2 infection or an uninfected control (not recorded which).

The chain recombines TRBV24-1 with TRBJ2-3; no definite D call. V was clipped by 3 bases and J by 0 bases, with 9 bases between them. Germline loops: CDR1 KGHDR, CDR2 SFDVKD. The CDR3 is 15 amino acids. The CDR3 loop reads CATSDRPVSTDTQYF. The CDR3 DNA reads TGTGCCACCAGTGATCGCCCCGTTAGCACAGATACGCAGTATTTT.

This clonotype has a handful of counts. V and J are TRBV7-2 and TRBJ1-1, with D possibly matching TRBD1 (5 bases). The CDR3 is 13 amino acids. The germline CDR1 and CDR2 sequences are SGHTA and FQGNSA. The V gene lost 4 bases and the J gene lost 0 bases, with 6 bases spanning the gap. CDR3 in DNA: TGTGCCAGCAGCTCGACAGTGAACACTGAAGCTTTCTTT. The encoded protein is CASSSTVNTEAFF.

The rearrangement joins TRBV5-1 to TRBJ1-4; D is undetermined. This CDR3 contains 15 residues. The germline V and J ends were trimmed by 0 bases and 4 bases, with 10 bases remaining between them. Germline V gene sequence: CDR1 SGHRS, CDR2 YFSETQ. This chain's CDR3 is CASSLEGGLNEKLFF. The CDR3 nucleotides read TGCGCCAGCAGCTTGGAGGGAGGACTTAATGAAAAACTGTTTTTT.

This clonotype was seen repeatedly, ten times or more. This chain uses TRBV6-6 with TRBJ2-4; D gene uncertain. V was trimmed by 4 bases and J by 9 bases, leaving 19 bases between them. Looked up from germline, CDR1 is MNHNY and CDR2 is SVGAGI (reference sequence). The CDR3 contains 15 residues. The CDR3 region has the DNA TGTGCCAGCAGTTTCCAAGGTTGGCGTGGGGTCATTCAGTACTTC. Translation gives CASSFQGWRGVIQYF.

This clonotype was observed at least ten times. The chain combines TRBV11-3 with TRBJ2-1, with 7 positions matching TRBD2. Germline values: CDR1 SGHNT, CDR2 YENEEA. This CDR3 comprises 15 residues. V lost 1 base, J lost 3 bases, and 3 bases stayed unmatched. The CDR3 here is CASSLVRTSYNEQFF. The CDR3 DNA is TGTGCCAGCAGCTTAGTACGGACTAGCTACAATGAGCAGTTCTTC. Drawing the rest from reference TRBV11-3 and TRBJ2-1, the complete variable domain is EAGVVQSPRYKIIEKKQPVAFWCNPISGHNTLYWYLQNLGQGPELLIRYENEEAVDDSQLPKDRFSAERLKGVDSTLKIQPAELGDSAVYLCASSLVRTSYNEQFFGPGTRLTVL.

To note about this clonotype: Germline is not matched at one junction end, which may reflect a read error. The chain combines TRBV2 with TRBJ1-5; possibly TRBD1 for D (5 bases). Germline assignment: CDR1 SNHLY and CDR2 FYNNEI. CDR3 length: 13 residues. CDR3 sequence reads: CTSSGASNQPQHF. CDR3 in DNA: TGTACCAGCAGCGGGGCGAGCAATCAGCCCCAGCATTTT.

This clonotype has ten or more counts. The J gene is TRBJ2-1, the V gene TRBV29-1; D perhaps matches TRBD2 (5 bases). Germline values: CDR1 SQVTM, CDR2 ANQGSEA. CDR3 length equals 13 residues. V was shortened by 1 base and J by 4 bases, with 8 bases between the two germline ends. The CDR3 nucleotides read TGCAGCGTTGAAGGTACGGGATACAATGAGCAGTTCTTC. Residues: CSVEGTGYNEQFF.

This clonotype has only a few counts. The chain carries TRBV19 and TRBJ2-7; D is unresolved. V was trimmed by 3 bases and J by 2 bases, leaving 5 bases between them. There are 12 residues in the CDR3. Per germline, CDR1 LNHDA and CDR2 SQIVND (reference sequence). The CDR3 DNA reads as TGTGCCAGTAGTATGTCCCCCTACGAGCAGTACTTC. This gives the protein CASSMSPYEQYF. Full variable domain (rest looked up from reference TRBV19 and TRBJ2-7): DGGITQSPKYLFRKEGQNVTLSCEQNLNHDAMYWYRQDPGQGLRLIYYSQIVNDFQKGDIAEGYSVSREKKESFPLTVTSAQKNPTAFYLCASSMSPYEQYFGPGTRLTVT.

This clonotype was found many times. The chain recombines TRBV18 with TRBJ1-1; D is perhaps TRBD1 (5 bases). CDR1 and CDR2 from the germline V gene are KGHSH and LQKENI. The CDR3 spans 15 residues. V lost 6 bases, J lost 0 bases, and 14 bases lay in between. In nucleotides, the CDR3 is TGTGCCAGCTCCCCGTGGGGGGAGTTGAACACTGAAGCTTTCTTT. Protein: CASSPWGELNTEAFF.

The chain is built from TRBV7-3 and TRBJ2-1; TRBD1 or TRBD2 may be the D gene (5 bases each). The CDR3 is 14 residues long. V was pared by 3 bases and J by 8 bases, with 14 bases between. Germline CDR1 and CDR2: SGHTA and FQGTGA. In DNA, the CDR3 is TGTGCCAGCAGCTTCGCAGGACTGGGGGATGAGCAGTTCTTC. Its protein product is CASSFAGLGDEQFF.

This clonotype was detected a few times. The rearrangement uses TRBV20-1 and TRBJ2-7, with a tentative D call TRBD1 (5 bases). The CDR3 is 14 residues long. Germline-derived CDR1 and CDR2 are DFQATT and SNEGSKA (reference sequence). The ends were cut back, 1 base at V and 2 bases at J, with 12 bases in the middle. The CDR3, as DNA: TGCAGTGCTAGAGTAGGGGTTACCACCTACGAGCAGTACTTC. Amino acids: CSARVGVTTYEQYF.

There are many counts of this clonotype. V and J are TRBV27 and TRBJ2-7; 8 bases align to TRBD1. Trimming at V came to 3 bases and at J to 4 bases, leaving 11 bases not matched to a gene. This CDR3 comprises 16 residues. Per germline, CDR1 MNHEY and CDR2 SMNVEV (reference sequence). CDR3 nucleotide sequence: TGTGCCAGCAGTTTGGGGTTGCCGGGACAGGCGTACGAGCAGTACTTC. Encoded protein: CASSLGLPGQAYEQYF.

Notes on this clonotype: A read error may account for a junction end that differs from germline. The J gene is TRBJ2-3, the V gene TRBV4-1; TRBD2 matches at 11 bases. The CDR3 loop spans 15 amino acids. The germline CDR1 and CDR2 sequences are MGHRA and YSYEKL. CDR3 DNA sequence: TGCGCCAGCAACCAAGTACTAGCGGGGGCAGATACGCAGTATTTT. Translating it yields CASNQVLAGADTQYF.

This rearrangement joins TRBV3-1 to TRBJ2-1; 9 positions match TRBD1. The V gene's germline CDR1 is LGHDT and CDR2 YNNKEL (reference sequence). J gave up 7 bases and V 5 bases, and 6 bases lay outside the gene matches. The CDR3 runs to 14 residues. CDR3 sequence reads: CASSSEGTGNEQFF. CDR3 coding DNA: TGTGCCAGCAGCTCAGAGGGGACAGGGAATGAGCAGTTCTTC.

The J gene is TRBJ1-4, the V gene TRBV11-2; 7 nucleotides line up with TRBD1. With V trimmed by 3 bases and J by 9 bases, 4 bases remained unmatched. The germline CDR1 and CDR2 sequences are SGHAT and FQNNGV. This CDR3 has 13 residues. The CDR3 protein is CASSLETGQKLFF. CDR3 nucleotides: TGTGCCAGCAGCTTGGAGACAGGGCAAAAACTGTTTTTT.

This clonotype was seen repeatedly, ten times or more. V and J are TRBV5-1 and TRBJ2-7, with D perhaps TRBD2 (5 bases). The CDR3 has 14 amino acids. Germline CDR1 reads SGHRS; CDR2 reads YFSETQ. V was cut by 0 bases and J by 7 bases, with 14 bases left in between. The CDR3 DNA is TGCGCCAGCAGCTTGGCTGGAGGACCATGGGAGCAGTACTTC. This sequence encodes CASSLAGGPWEQYF.

Of note for this clonotype: A clone one base away is much larger, so this may be a read error. V is TRBV11-2 and J is TRBJ2-7; TRBD1 or TRBD2 may be the D gene (6 bases each). The CDR3 totals 11 residues. With 5 bases removed from V and 10 bases from J, the gap between germline ends came to 12 bases. Per germline, CDR1 SGHAT and CDR2 FQNNGV. In nucleotides, the CDR3 is TGTGCCAGCAGCGGAGGGGGGAACCAGTACTTC. It is translated as CASSGGGNQYF. The full variable domain, with the rest looked up from reference TRBV11-2 and TRBJ2-7, is EAGVAQSPRYKIIEKRQSVAFWCNPISGHATLYWYQQILGQGPKLLIQFQNNGVVDDSQLPKDRFSAERLKGVDSTLKIQPAKLEDSAVYLCASSGGGNQYFGPGTRLTVT.

This clonotype was recorded at least ten times. The V and J genes are TRBV27 and TRBJ2-2; D gene ambiguous. CDR1 MNHEY and CDR2 SMNVEV come from the germline V gene (reference sequence). Trimming stripped 0 bases from V and 4 bases from J, with 6 bases between. The CDR3 has 14 amino acids. The CDR3 here is CASSLSISTGELFF. The CDR3 DNA reads TGTGCCAGCAGTTTATCAATTAGCACCGGGGAGCTGTTTTTT.

This chain uses TRBV28 with TRBJ1-1; 9 nucleotides align to TRBD1. Germline trimming cut 1 base from V and 4 bases from J; bases unmatched to any gene: 4. The CDR3 runs 15 residues. Germline V gives CDR1 MDHEN, CDR2 SYDVKM. CDR3 sequence: CASSLSGTGLTEAFF. The CDR3 DNA reads TGTGCCAGCAGTTTATCCGGGACAGGGCTCACTGAAGCTTTCTTT.

This clonotype was seen more than once but under ten times. The chain recombines TRBV27 with TRBJ2-1; 11 positions match TRBD2. J lost 6 bases, V lost 4 bases, and 5 bases had no gene match. This CDR3 contains 15 residues. The germline V gene encodes CDR1 MNHEY and CDR2 SMNVEV (reference sequence). The CDR3 DNA sequence: TGTGCCAGCAGTTCAGCGGGACTAGCGGTCAATGAGCAGTTCTTC. The encoded protein is CASSSAGLAVNEQFF.

There are many counts of this clonotype. The J gene is TRBJ1-1, the V gene TRBV21-1; TRBD1 is the table's D call and was not checked against the DNA. TRBV21-1 is tagged as a pseudogene. The CDR3 length is 14 residues. The CDR3 coding sequence is TGTGCCAGCAGCAAAAACAGGGACGACACTGAAGCTTTCTTT. Translation gives CASSKNRDDTEAFF.

This chain links TRBV28 with TRBJ2-7, with a possible D match to TRBD1 (6 bases). The CDR3 extends over 15 amino acids. The ends were cut back, 5 bases at V and 2 bases at J, with 16 bases in the middle. CDR1 and CDR2 from the germline V gene are MDHEN and SYDVKM. CDR3 nucleotide sequence: TGTGCCAGCAGTAGCCCGGGACAACCAACCTACGAGCAGTACTTC. It is translated as CASSSPGQPTYEQYF.

This clonotype was counted a few times. This chain joins TRBV3-1 and TRBJ1-3; weak D call: TRBD1 (5 bases). The CDR3 is 15 amino acids. V gave up 4 bases and J gave up 0 bases, with 10 bases separating them. CDR1 is LGHDT and CDR2 is YNNKEL in the germline V gene (reference sequence). CDR3 bases: TGTGCCAGCAGCCCGGGGGATTTCTCTGGAAACACCATATATTTT. Encoded protein: CASSPGDFSGNTIYF.

This clonotype was detected a few times. J is TRBJ2-7 and V is TRBV9; 10 bases line up with TRBD2. The CDR3 has 15 residues. In germline, CDR1 is SGDLS, CDR2 YYNGEE. After removal of 3 bases from V and 4 bases from J, the junction contained 7 bases not matched to a gene. The CDR3 loop is CASSASGRAQYEQYF. The DNA of the CDR3 is TGTGCCAGCAGCGCGAGCGGGAGGGCCCAGTACGAGCAGTACTTC.

In this sample, this clonotype turned up many times. The gene calls are TRBV19 and TRBJ1-5; a possible D gene is TRBD1 (6 bases). Per germline, CDR1 LNHDA and CDR2 SQIVND (reference sequence). The CDR3 covers 14 residues. Trimming stripped 1 base from V and 8 bases from J, with 12 bases between. The CDR3 protein is CASSIGGGREPQHF. Written as DNA, the CDR3 is TGTGCCAGTAGTATAGGGGGGGGCAGAGAGCCCCAGCATTTT.

V gene TRBV4-1 combines with J gene TRBJ1-4, with 10 bases that match TRBD1. The germline V gene encodes CDR1 MGHRA and CDR2 YSYEKL. V was clipped by 3 bases and J by 10 bases; unmatched bases: 14. The length of the CDR3 is 17 residues. CDR3 in amino acids: CASSHPWRGTGVPKLFF. The CDR3 bases are TGCGCCAGCAGCCATCCATGGCGGGGGACAGGGGTCCCAAAACTGTTTTTT.

This chain joins TRBV11-3 and TRBJ2-1; unclear D gene. Germline V gives CDR1 SGHNT, CDR2 YENEEA. The ends were cut back, 1 base at V and 8 bases at J, with 9 bases in the middle. The CDR3 has 13 residues. DNA for the CDR3: TGTGCCAGCAGCTTAGCGGTCTTGGATGAGCAGTTCTTC. Translation gives CASSLAVLDEQFF.

This clonotype was observed many times. The junction and the germline gene differ at one end; a read error may be behind it. The V call is TRBV12-3 or TRBV12-4, the J call TRBJ2-1; 7 bases align to TRBD2. The CDR3 extends over 11 amino acids. CDR3 in DNA: TGTGCCAGCAGTCTAGCGGCTAAGCAGTTCTTC. Its translation: CASSLAAKQFF.

The gene calls are TRBV4-1 and TRBJ2-7, with 10 bases identical to TRBD1. The CDR3 extends over 16 amino acids. J lost 2 bases, V lost 1 base, and 5 bases had no gene match. The germline CDR1 and CDR2 sequences are MGHRA and YSYEKL. CDR3 amino acids: CASSQVGTGEAYEQYF. The CDR3 DNA sequence: TGCGCCAGCAGCCAAGTCGGGACAGGGGAAGCCTACGAGCAGTACTTC.

This chain uses TRBV20-1 with TRBJ1-5; 8 nucleotides match TRBD1. The CDR3 runs to 15 residues. The germline V gene has CDR1 DFQATT and CDR2 SNEGSKA (reference sequence). Germline trimming cut 6 bases from V and 0 bases from J; bases unmatched to any gene: 7. CDR3 bases: TGCAGTGCCGCCCTAGGGACAGGTAGCAATCAGCCCCAGCATTTT. Protein product: CSAALGTGSNQPQHF.

This clonotype was detected many times. This chain joins TRBV28 and TRBJ2-5; TRBD1 is a possible D gene (5 bases). CDR3 length equals 17 residues. Between the trimmed V and J ends, which lost 5 bases and 1 base, there was a span of 20 bases. Per germline, CDR1 MDHEN and CDR2 SYDVKM. The CDR3 sequence: CASSLIRGSRVQETQYF. DNA for the CDR3: TGTGCCAGCAGTCTGATTAGGGGCAGCCGAGTCCAAGAGACCCAGTACTTC.

Only a few counts were recorded for this clonotype. This chain uses TRBV5-1 with TRBJ1-1; D is unresolved. V was trimmed by 0 bases and J by 1 base, leaving 7 bases between them. The germline V gene encodes CDR1 SGHRS and CDR2 YFSETQ. CDR3 length: 14 residues. This chain's CDR3 is CASSLGPTNTEAFF. The CDR3 nucleotides are TGCGCCAGCAGCTTGGGACCGACGAACACTGAAGCTTTCTTT.